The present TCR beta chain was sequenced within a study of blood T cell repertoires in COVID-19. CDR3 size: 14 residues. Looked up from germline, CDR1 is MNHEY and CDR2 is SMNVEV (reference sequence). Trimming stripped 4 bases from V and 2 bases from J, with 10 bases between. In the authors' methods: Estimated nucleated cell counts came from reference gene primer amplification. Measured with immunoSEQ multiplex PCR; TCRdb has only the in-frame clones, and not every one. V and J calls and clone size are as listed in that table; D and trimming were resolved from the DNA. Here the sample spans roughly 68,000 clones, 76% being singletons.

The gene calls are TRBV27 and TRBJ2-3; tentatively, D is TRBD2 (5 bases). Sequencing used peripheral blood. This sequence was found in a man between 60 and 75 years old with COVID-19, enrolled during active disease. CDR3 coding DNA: TGTGCCAGCAGTTATACTCGGGACACAGATACGCAGTATTTT. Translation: CASSYTRDTDTQYF.